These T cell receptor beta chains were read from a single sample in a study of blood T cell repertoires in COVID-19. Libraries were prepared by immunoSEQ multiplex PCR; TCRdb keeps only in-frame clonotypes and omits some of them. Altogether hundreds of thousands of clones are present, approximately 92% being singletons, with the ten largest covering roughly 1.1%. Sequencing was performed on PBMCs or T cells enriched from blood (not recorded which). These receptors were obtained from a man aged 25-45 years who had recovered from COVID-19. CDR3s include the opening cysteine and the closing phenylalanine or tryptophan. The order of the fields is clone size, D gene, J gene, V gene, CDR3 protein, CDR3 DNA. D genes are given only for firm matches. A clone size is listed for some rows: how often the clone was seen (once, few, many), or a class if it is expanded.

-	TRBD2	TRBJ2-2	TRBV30	CAWDISGTSSAGELFF	TGTGCCTGGGACATCTCCGGGACTAGCAGTGCCGGGGAGCTGTTTTTT
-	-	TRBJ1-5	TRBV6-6	CASSYFRGRSNQPQHF	TGTGCCAGCAGTTATTTCAGGGGAAGAAGCAATCAGCCCCAGCATTTT
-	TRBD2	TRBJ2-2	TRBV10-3	CAISEAGVGGELFF	TGTGCCATCAGTGAGGCGGGAGTCGGCGGGGAGCTGTTTTTT
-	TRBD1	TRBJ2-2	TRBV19	CASNDRGLGGELFF	TGTGCCAGTAACGACAGGGGGCTTGGCGGGGAGCTGTTTTTT
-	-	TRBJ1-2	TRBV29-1	CSVAEDSSVGGYTF	TGCAGCGTTGCAGAGGACAGCAGCGTTGGTGGCTACACCTTC
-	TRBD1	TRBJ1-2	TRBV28	CASSFSGQGKGTNYGYTF	TGTGCCAGCAGTTTTTCTGGACAGGGCAAGGGGACTAACTATGGCTACACCTTC
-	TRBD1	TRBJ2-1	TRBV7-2	CASSPGTGSFSGYGEQFF	TGTGCCAGCAGTCCCGGGACAGGGAGTTTCAGCGGGTACGGTGAGCAGTTCTTC
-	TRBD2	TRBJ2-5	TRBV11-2	CASSLIAGVGETQYF	TGTGCCAGCAGCTTGATAGCGGGAGTAGGCGAGACCCAGTACTTC
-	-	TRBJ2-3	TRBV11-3	CASSLGVGSTDTQYF	TGTGCCAGCAGCCTTGGAGTGGGTAGCACAGATACGCAGTATTTT
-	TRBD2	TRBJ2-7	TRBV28	CASSRPGLAAYEQYF	TGTGCCAGCAGCCGGCCAGGACTAGCGGCCTACGAGCAGTACTTC
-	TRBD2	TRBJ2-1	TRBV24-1	CATSDFAGARNEQFF	TGTGCCACCAGTGATTTTGCGGGAGCCCGCAATGAGCAGTTCTTC
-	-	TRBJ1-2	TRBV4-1	CASSQQSRLRYGYTF	TGCGCCAGCAGCCAACAGTCGAGGTTACGGTATGGCTACACCTTC
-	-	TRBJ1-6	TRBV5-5	CASSLGHPVATYNSPLHF	TGTGCCAGCAGCTTGGGCCACCCAGTGGCCACCTATAATTCACCCCTCCACTTT
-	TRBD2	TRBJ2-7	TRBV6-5	CASSTTSGQTYEQYF	TGTGCCAGCAGTACAACTAGCGGCCAGACCTACGAGCAGTACTTC
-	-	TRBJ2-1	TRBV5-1	CASSFNSRDNEQFF	TGCGCCAGCAGCTTCAACAGCAGGGACAATGAGCAGTTCTTC
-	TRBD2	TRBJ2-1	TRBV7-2	CASSLRGGSYNEQFF	TGTGCCAGCAGCTTACGCGGGGGTTCCTACAATGAGCAGTTCTTC
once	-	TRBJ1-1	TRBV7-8	CASSLGPGEAFF	TGTGCCAGCAGCTTAGGGCCAGGGGAAGCTTTCTTT
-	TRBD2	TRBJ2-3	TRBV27	CASSPGTTSTDTQYF	TGTGCCAGCAGTCCCGGGACTACCAGCACAGATACGCAGTATTTT
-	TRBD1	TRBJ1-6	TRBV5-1	CASSTGTEKSPLHF	TGCGCCAGCAGCACCGGGACAGAAAAATCACCCCTCCACTTT
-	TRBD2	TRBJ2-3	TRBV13	CASSSSLLLAGLTDTQYF	TGTGCCAGCAGCTCCTCCCTGCTGCTAGCGGGGCTGACAGATACGCAGTATTTT
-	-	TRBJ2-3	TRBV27	CASSLWASLDTQYF	TGTGCCAGCAGTTTATGGGCCTCCTTAGATACGCAGTATTTT
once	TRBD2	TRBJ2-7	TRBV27	CASSFGLAAYEQYF	TGTGCCAGCAGTTTCGGACTAGCGGCCTACGAGCAGTACTTC
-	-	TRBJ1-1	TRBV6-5	CASSYSLTANTEAFF	TGTGCCAGCAGTTACTCCCTGACAGCGAACACTGAAGCTTTCTTT
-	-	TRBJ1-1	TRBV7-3	CASSLTHTGVPNTEAFF	TGTGCCAGCAGCTTAACCCACACCGGGGTTCCGAACACTGAAGCTTTCTTT
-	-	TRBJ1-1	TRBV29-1	CSVEDGLEAFF	TGCAGCGTTGAAGATGGGTTGGAGGCTTTCTTT
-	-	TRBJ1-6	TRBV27	CASSLQGSAYNSPLHF	TGTGCCAGCAGTTTACAGGGAAGTGCCTATAATTCACCCCTCCACTTT
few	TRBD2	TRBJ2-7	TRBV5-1	CASSRLESGSFEQYF	TGCGCCAGCAGCCGCCTGGAGAGCGGGAGCTTTGAGCAGTACTTC
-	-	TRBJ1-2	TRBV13	CASSLGGTPINYGYTF	TGTGCCAGCAGCTTAGGAGGGACACCTATTAACTATGGTTACACCTTC
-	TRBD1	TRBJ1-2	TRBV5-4	CASSSGQGNYGYTF	TGTGCCAGCAGCTCCGGACAGGGGAACTATGGCTACACCTTC
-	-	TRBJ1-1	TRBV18	CASSPNPGSNTEAFF	TGTGCCAGCTCACCCAATCCCGGGAGTAACACTGAAGCTTTCTTT
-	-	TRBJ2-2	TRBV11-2	CASSKAVNTGELFF	TGTGCCAGCAGCAAAGCGGTGAACACCGGGGAGCTGTTTTTT
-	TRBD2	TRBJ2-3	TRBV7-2	CASSLAGGLAGGSTDTQYF	TGTGCCAGCAGCTTAGCGGGGGGACTAGCGGGAGGGAGCACAGATACGCAGTATTTT
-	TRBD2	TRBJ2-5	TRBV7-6	CASSLTGGRGETQYF	TGTGCCAGCAGCTTAACGGGAGGGCGAGGAGAGACCCAGTACTTC
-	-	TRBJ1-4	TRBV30	CAWSEGRDYEKLFF	TGTGCCTGGAGTGAGGGCAGGGATTACGAAAAACTGTTTTTT
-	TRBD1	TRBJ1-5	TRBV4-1	CASSPPPGQGHSNQPQHF	TGCGCCAGCAGCCCCCCCCCGGGACAGGGCCATAGCAATCAGCCCCAGCATTTT
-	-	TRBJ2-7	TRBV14	CASSRRDSYEQYF	TGTGCCAGCAGCAGGAGGGATTCCTACGAGCAGTACTTC
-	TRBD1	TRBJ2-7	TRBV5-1	CASSFSGQGNYEQYF	TGCGCCAGCAGCTTCTCCGGACAGGGGAACTACGAGCAGTACTTC
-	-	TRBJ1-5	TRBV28	CASSSPEGGNQPQHF	TGTGCCAGCAGTTCACCGGAGGGTGGCAATCAGCCCCAGCATTTT
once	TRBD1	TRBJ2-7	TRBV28	CASSTPGQGTYEQYF	TGTGCCAGCAGTACCCCGGGACAGGGGACCTACGAGCAGTACTTC
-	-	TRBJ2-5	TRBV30	CACQQETQYF	TGTGCCTGCCAGCAAGAGACCCAGTACTTC